This T cell receptor beta chain emerged from a study of shared clonotypes between healthy human individuals. Libraries were prepared by immunoSEQ multiplex PCR; TCRdb keeps only in-frame clonotypes and omits some of them. This sample has about 520,000 clones; approximately 94% occur once, and the top ten carry 0.064%. Sequenced material: naive CD4+ T cells sorted from blood. The sample's subset: CD45RA+ positively selected. The sequence was obtained from a woman aged 25-40 years in good health.

In DNA form, the CDR3 reads TGCGCCAGCAGCCCTAGTCAAGGTGATGGGACCCAGTACTTC. Residues: CASSPSQGDGTQYF. The genes are TRBV4-1 and TRBJ2-5, with D unclear. Germline-derived CDR1 and CDR2 are MGHRA and YSYEKL. CDR3 length: 14 amino acids. Trimming took off 4 bases at V and 7 bases at J, with 16 bases between the two ends.